This TCR beta chain stems from a study of blood T cell repertoires in COVID-19. Study-wide background: T cells, B-cell-depleted T cells, or PBMCs supplied cDNA or gDNA.

The V and J ends lost 8 bases and 9 bases, in that order; junction bases with no gene match: 8. The CDR3 sequence is 12 residues long. Per the original methods: For nucleated cells, counts were estimated from reference gene primer amplification. Only in-frame clones appear in the TCRdb table, and some are missing; sequencing was by immunoSEQ multiplex PCR. V, J and clone size reflect that table, while D and trimming were determined from the DNA. Among 20,000 to 30,000 clones, around 86% were seen once, and the ten largest hold about 9.4%. This clonotype was sampled from a human donor in a cohort sampled during active COVID-19. V usage is TRBV12-3 or TRBV12-4 and J usage is TRBJ1-1; 8 bases match TRBD1. Sequences were obtained from peripheral blood. The CDR3 bases are TGTGCCAGCGGTCAGGACAGGGTGAAAGCTTTCTTT. Its protein product is CASGQDRVKAFF.